The 21 T cell receptor beta chains reported below all come from one sample, sequenced in a study of T cell repertoires in cytomegalovirus infection. MiXCR, run by TCRdb on the reads, gives a single entry per CDR3 protein. The data hold about 260,000 distinct CDR3 sequences, with 9.1% observed a single time. The material sequenced was PBMCs. The receptor source for this set is a human donor in good health (CMV status not recorded). Some clones in this sample may be carry-over from other donors' samples.

This chain connects TRBV28 to TRBJ2-7, with D hard to call. The ends were cut back, 4 bases at V and 1 base at J, with 11 bases in the middle. Germline V gene lookup returns CDR1 MDHEN and CDR2 SYDVKM. This CDR3 region has 14 residues. The CDR3 DNA sequence: TGTGCCAGCAGTTCTGAGCCGGAGTCCTACGAGCAGTACTTC. Translating gives CASSSEPESYEQYF.

This clonotype was seen at least ten times. J is TRBJ2-3 and V is TRBV28, with TRBD2 matching 9 bases. Germline V gene data show CDR1 as MDHEN and CDR2 as SYDVKM. The junction had 6 bases not matched to a gene; V was cut back by 6 bases and J by 5 bases. The CDR3 has 14 amino acids. The CDR3 sequence is CASSVSLAGDTQYF. CDR3 DNA: TGTGCCAGCAGCGTGTCACTAGCGGGAGATACGCAGTATTTT.

The chain links TRBV19 to TRBJ2-1; 10 bases match TRBD2. The germline CDR1 and CDR2 sequences are LNHDA and SQIVND (reference sequence). J lost 6 bases, V lost 4 bases, and 15 bases had no gene match. The CDR3 sequence is 18 residues long. The CDR3 DNA sequence: TGTGCCAGTAGTAGCCTAGCGGGAGTACGAAGGTCCCCCAATGAGCAGTTCTTC. Translation: CASSSLAGVRRSPNEQFF.

The sample holds many counts of this clonotype. The J gene is TRBJ2-3, the V gene TRBV7-2, with 8 bases lining up with TRBD1. With 4 bases clipped from V and 5 bases from J, the junction kept 8 bases outside the gene matches. The CDR3 length is 15 residues. CDR1 is SGHTA, CDR2 FQGNSA, per germline. CDR3: CASSYGQGGIDTQYF. The CDR3 DNA follows: TGTGCCAGCAGCTACGGACAGGGTGGCATAGATACGCAGTATTTT.

This clonotype was detected many times. V gene TRBV7-2 combines with J gene TRBJ1-1, with 7 bases lining up with TRBD1. Germline V gives CDR1 SGHTA, CDR2 FQGNSA. V shed 4 bases and J 4 bases; nucleotides not matched to a gene: 3. The CDR3 totals 13 residues. The CDR3 nucleotides read TGTGCCAGCAGCTACTGGACAGGCACTGAAGCTTTCTTT. Protein sequence: CASSYWTGTEAFF.

In this sample, this clonotype turned up many times. The rearrangement links TRBV6-2 or TRBV6-3 to TRBJ2-1; TRBD2 is a possible D gene (5 bases). V dropped 6 bases and J dropped 6 bases, with 12 bases sitting between them. This CDR3 comprises 13 residues. Germline V gene lookup returns CDR1 MNHEY and CDR2 SVGEGT. The CDR3 is CASRLSGINEQFF. In DNA form, the CDR3 reads TGTGCCAGCAGATTGTCCGGGATCAATGAGCAGTTCTTC.

In its sample, this clonotype was seen once. V and J are TRBV7-2 and TRBJ2-5; 10 bases fit TRBD2. CDR3 length equals 21 residues. Germline CDR1 SGHTA, CDR2 FQGNSA. Trimming cost V 1 base and J 2 bases; bases outside gene matches: 19. The CDR3 region has the DNA TGTGCCAGCAGCTTAGAAACTAGAGCGGGGGGGAAGAGACTACGACAAGAGACCCAGTACTTC. Encoded protein: CASSLETRAGGKRLRQETQYF.

At least ten counts were recorded for this clonotype. The gene calls are TRBV19 and TRBJ2-5; TRBD1 matches 10 bases. From germline, CDR1 is LNHDA and CDR2 SQIVND (reference sequence). The CDR3 is made up of 14 amino acids. J was trimmed by 6 bases and V by 6 bases; bases with no gene match: 7. CDR3 amino acids: CASRPGQGIQTQYF. The CDR3 nucleotides are TGTGCCAGTAGACCGGGACAGGGGATTCAGACCCAGTACTTC.

V gene TRBV27 combines with J gene TRBJ2-7, with D hard to call. Deletions cut 9 bases from V and 1 base from J, with 13 bases between. The CDR3 contains 13 residues. Germline V gene lookup returns CDR1 MNHEY and CDR2 SMNVEV (reference sequence). In DNA form, the CDR3 reads TGTGCCAGTTCGATAGGACGTTCCTACGAGCAGTACTTC. It yields the protein CASSIGRSYEQYF.

V is TRBV20-1 and J is TRBJ2-3; 8 bases map to TRBD2. Trimming took 3 bases from V and 5 from J; bases not matched to a gene: 10. Germline V gene sequence: CDR1 DFQATT, CDR2 SNEGSKA (reference sequence). The CDR3 length is 15 residues. The CDR3 loop is CSASIVAGKGDTQYF. In nucleotides, the CDR3 is TGCAGTGCTAGTATTGTAGCGGGAAAGGGAGATACGCAGTATTTT.

As to this clonotype: The junction and the germline gene differ at one end; a read error may be behind it. The chain combines TRBV18 with TRBJ1-6; 7 bases agree with TRBD1. Germline V gene lookup returns CDR1 KGHSH and CDR2 LQKENI. The CDR3 has 14 residues. This CDR3 is CASSPGQFNSSLHF. The CDR3 coding sequence is TGTGCCAGCTCGCCGGGACAGTTTAATTCATCCCTCCACTTT.

This clonotype was recorded many times. The rearrangement links TRBV7-2 to TRBJ2-5; D may be TRBD2 (6 bases). CDR1 and CDR2 from the germline V gene are SGHTA and FQGNSA. The CDR3 spans 13 residues. Between the trimmed V and J ends, which lost 2 bases and 5 bases, there was a span of 9 bases. The CDR3 nucleotides read TGTGCCAGCAGCTTACGACTAGGGGAGACCCAGTACTTC. Protein: CASSLRLGETQYF.

This clonotype came up many times. V and J are TRBV6-2 or TRBV6-3 and TRBJ2-1, with TRBD2 matching 12 bases. CDR3 length: 16 amino acids. V shed 2 bases, J shed 7 bases, and the junction held 6 bases outside the gene matches. Germline loops: CDR1 MNHEY, CDR2 SVGEGT. The CDR3, as DNA: TGTGCCAGCAGTTACCCTAGCGGGGGGGCGAGGAATGAGCAGTTCTTC. Protein product: CASSYPSGGARNEQFF.

The table lists this clonotype with many counts. The CDR3 sequence: CASRTGEGTEAFF. The CDR3 DNA reads TGTGCCAGCAGGACAGGGGAGGGGACTGAAGCTTTCTTT. The chain has TRBV12-3 or TRBV12-4 and TRBJ1-1; 8 bases match TRBD1. Unmatched junction bases numbered 5, after V lost 6 bases and J lost 5 bases. The CDR3 is 13 amino acids.

This clonotype was detected many times. V is TRBV9 and J is TRBJ2-6, with D perhaps given as TRBD1 or TRBD2 (5 bases each). Germline CDR1 is SGDLS and CDR2 is YYNGEE. The CDR3 runs to 21 residues. V was pared by 3 bases and J by 2 bases, with 27 bases between. The DNA of the CDR3 is TGTGCCAGCAGCGCCCGACCCGGGACGTCGGATCCGCTTGCTGGGGCCAACGTCCTGACTTTC. Encoded protein: CASSARPGTSDPLAGANVLTF.

This clonotype occurred many times. CDR3 DNA: TGTGCCAGCAGGAAAACAGGGGCCCAAGCCAAAAACATTCAGTACTTC. This sequence encodes CASRKTGAQAKNIQYF. The chain joins TRBV12-3 or TRBV12-4 to TRBJ2-4; the match to TRBD1 covers 7 bases. The CDR3 consists of 16 residues. Trimming removed 6 bases from V and 0 bases from J; junction bases left unmatched: 8.

This clonotype was seen a few times. The rearrangement joins TRBV15 to TRBJ2-7, with 9 bases lining up with TRBD1. V was pared by 3 bases and J by 6 bases, with 6 bases of the junction left unmatched. This CDR3 comprises 14 residues. Germline values: CDR1 LNHNV, CDR2 YYDKDF (reference sequence). The CDR3 sequence is CATSRAGQGSEQYF. The CDR3 coding sequence is TGTGCCACCAGCAGGGCGGGACAGGGTAGCGAGCAGTACTTC. Based on the CDR3 plus reference TRBV15 and TRBJ2-7, the full variable domain is DAMVIQNPRYQVTQFGKPVTLSCSQTLNHNVMYWYQQKSSQAPKLLFHYYDKDFNNEADTPDNFQSRRPNTSFCFLDIRSPGLGDTAMYLCATSRAGQGSEQYFGPGTRLTVT.

This clonotype was detected many times. J is TRBJ2-1 and V is TRBV7-2; D unresolved. Per the germline V gene, CDR1 is SGHTA and CDR2 is FQGNSA. V was clipped by 5 bases and J by 8 bases, with 13 bases between them. This CDR3 contains 13 residues. The CDR3 here is CASSPQFGDEQFF. CDR3 nucleotides: TGTGCCAGCAGCCCACAGTTTGGGGATGAGCAGTTCTTC.

This clonotype was found a few times. CDR3 residues: CASSLTGTASNQPQHF. CDR3 DNA: TGTGCCAGCAGCTTAACGGGGACAGCTAGCAATCAGCCCCAGCATTTT. The V and J genes are TRBV7-2 and TRBJ1-5; 7 bases fit TRBD1. Germline lookup yields CDR1 SGHTA and CDR2 FQGNSA. CDR3 size: 16 residues. The ends lost 2 bases at V and 0 bases at J; junction bases unmatched: 4.

The chain has TRBV14 and TRBJ2-4, with 12 bases that match TRBD2. This CDR3 spans 17 amino acids. V shed 4 bases and J 1 base; nucleotides not matched to a gene: 5. In germline, CDR1 is SGHDN, CDR2 FVKESK. The CDR3 loop is CASSPTGLAGAKNIQYF. The CDR3, as DNA: TGTGCCAGCAGCCCGACCGGACTAGCGGGGGCCAAAAACATTCAGTACTTC.

The DNA of the CDR3 is TGTGCCTGGAGTGTACTTCAGAATAGCGTTAGTCCTGTGCAGTACTTC. Its translation is CAWSVLQNSVSPVQYF. This chain uses TRBV30 with TRBJ2-7, with D possibly matching TRBD2 (5 bases). Germline V gene lookup returns CDR1 GTSNPN and CDR2 SVGIG (reference sequence). CDR3 length: 16 amino acids. V lost 0 bases and J 9 bases, leaving 24 bases between the germline ends.